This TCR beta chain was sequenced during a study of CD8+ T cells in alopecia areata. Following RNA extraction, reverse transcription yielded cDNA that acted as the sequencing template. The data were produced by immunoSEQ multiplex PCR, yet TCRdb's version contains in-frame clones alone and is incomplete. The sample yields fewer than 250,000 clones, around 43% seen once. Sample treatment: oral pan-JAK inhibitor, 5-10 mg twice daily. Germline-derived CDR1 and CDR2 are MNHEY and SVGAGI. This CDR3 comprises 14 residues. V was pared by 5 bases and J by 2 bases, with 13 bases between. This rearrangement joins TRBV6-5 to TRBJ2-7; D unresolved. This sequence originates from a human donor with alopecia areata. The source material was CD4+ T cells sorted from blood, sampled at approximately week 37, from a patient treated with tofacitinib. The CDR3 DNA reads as TGTGCCAGCAGTGACGGCACCATTACCTACGAGCAGTACTTC. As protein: CASSDGTITYEQYF.